The clone carrying this T cell receptor beta chain turned up a few times. The data derive from a study of metastatic and nonmetastatic thyroid tumors. For the study at large: The comparison covered peripheral blood and tumor or nodule tissue in malignant and benign thyroid patients.

Patients had received no treatment of any kind before thyroid surgery. V was shortened by 5 bases and J by 6 bases, with 10 bases between the two germline ends. Per the germline V gene, CDR1 is LNHDA and CDR2 is SQIVND (reference sequence). The CDR3 has 12 amino acids. As handled by the study authors: A distant-metastasis classifier for papillary thyroid cancer was built using CDR3 differences across clinicopathological groups. From the PCR reads, TCRdb re-called clones with MiXCR. The V and J calls, along with clone size, are taken from TCRdb and not from the paper's own processing. The sample holds 34,000 or so clones, 35% to 45% seen once.

This TCR was recovered from a female donor with papillary thyroid cancer or a benign thyroid nodule (not recorded which). Some clones in this sample may be carry-over from other donors' samples. This chain uses TRBV19 with TRBJ1-2, with a tentative D call TRBD1 (5 bases). The sequencing input was tumor tissue. The DNA for the CDR3 is TGTGCCAGTAGTTCGCTGGGGCATGGCTACACCTTC. Its protein is CASSSLGHGYTF.